The next 25 T cell receptor beta chains were all read from a single sample in a study of blood T cells in healthy people across ages. The use of a sample-barcoded 5' primer and a J-beta primer mix characterized a second PCR of about 6 to 12 cycles. TCRdb independently ran MiXCR on the 5' RACE reads; one entry per CDR3 protein. The table has hundreds of thousands of distinct CDR3 sequences, about 24% seen once. Sequenced sample: blood. The receptors derive from a man between 65 and 85 years old in good health.

This clonotype was seen only a few times. Because it lacks the conserved phenylalanine or tryptophan at the end, this CDR3 is likely a read error. The J gene is TRBJ2-5, the V gene TRBV7-9; tentative D call: TRBD2 (5 bases). CDR1 is SEHNR, CDR2 FQNEAQ, per germline (reference sequence). V lost 1 base and J lost 11, with 11 bases in between. The CDR3 is made up of 12 amino acids. This CDR3 reads CASSLEVGEQYV. The CDR3 coding sequence is TGTGCCAGCAGCTTAGAGGTTGGGGAGCAGTACGTC.

This clonotype occurred a few times. This chain uses TRBV2 with TRBJ2-7, with D hard to call. V lost 1 base to trimming and J lost 0 bases, with 7 bases between them. CDR1 is SNHLY and CDR2 is FYNNEI in the germline V gene. CDR3 size: 14 residues. For the CDR3, the DNA is TGTGCCAGCAGTGAAGGAAGGGACTCCTACGAGCAGTACTTC. Protein: CASSEGRDSYEQYF.

The CDR3 DNA follows: TGCAGCGTTGTGGGGGAGAGCGGGGAGCTGTTTTTT. Its translation is CSVVGESGELFF. The V gene is TRBV29-1, the J gene TRBJ2-2; D is tentatively TRBD1 or TRBD2 (5 bases each). Between the trimmed V and J ends, which lost 4 bases and 7 bases, there was a span of 10 bases. The CDR3 contains 12 residues. The germline CDR1 and CDR2 sequences are SQVTM and ANQGSEA.

Details on this clonotype: Its ends do not fully match the called genes, so a read error is possible. V gene TRBV5-1 combines with J gene TRBJ1-1, with 9 nucleotides matching TRBD1. This CDR3 is 14 amino acids long. Germline V lookup: CDR1 SGHRS, CDR2 YFSETQ. The CDR3 spells CASNRGPSNTVAFF. The CDR3 nucleotides are TGCGCCTCCAACAGGGGGCCTTCGAACACTGTAGCTTTCTTT. The entire variable domain, with the rest obtained from reference TRBV5-1 and TRBJ1-1, is as follows: KAGVTQTPRYLIKTRGQQVTLSCSPISGHRSVSWYQQTPGQGLQFLFEYFSETQRNKGNFPGRFSGRQFSNSRSEMNVSTLELGDSALYLCASNRGPSNTVAFFGQGTRLTVV.

This clonotype was detected ten times or more. This chain connects TRBV5-1 to TRBJ2-3, with D unresolved. V was trimmed by 0 bases and J by 6 bases, leaving 11 bases between them. There are 14 residues in the CDR3. CDR1 and CDR2 (germline): SGHRS, YFSETQ. CDR3 protein: CASSLDGPLDTQYF. CDR3 bases: TGCGCCAGCAGCTTGGACGGCCCCTTGGATACGCAGTATTTT.

The V gene is TRBV2, the J gene TRBJ2-3; D is unresolved. Per germline, CDR1 SNHLY and CDR2 FYNNEI. The CDR3 length is 16 residues. Trimming shortened V by 3 bases and J by 8 bases, and 21 bases separated the two germline ends. The CDR3: CASSDARSEGFGTQYF. The CDR3 nucleotides are TGTGCCAGCAGTGACGCCAGGAGTGAAGGTTTTGGTACGCAGTATTTT.

J is TRBJ1-1 and V is TRBV5-1; D remains unclear. CDR1 and CDR2 (germline): SGHRS, YFSETQ. The CDR3 extends over 15 amino acids. Trimming took 0 bases from V and 4 from J, leaving 13 bases between them. The CDR3 region has the DNA TGCGCCAGCAGCTTGGACCCAAACGGCGCCACTGAAGCTTTCTTT. Translated, it gives CASSLDPNGATEAFF.

V is TRBV6-2 or TRBV6-3 and J is TRBJ2-1, with 8 bases matching TRBD2. Germline V lookup: CDR1 MNHEY, CDR2 SVGEGT. With V trimmed by 8 bases and J by 2 bases, 5 bases remained unmatched. The CDR3 consists of 14 residues. The CDR3: CASGTSGAYNEQFF. DNA for the CDR3: TGTGCCAGCGGCACTAGCGGAGCCTACAATGAGCAGTTCTTC.

The chain combines TRBV4-1 with TRBJ2-7, with 11 bases identical to TRBD2. The trim removed 4 bases at V and 5 bases at J, leaving 7 bases unmatched. This CDR3 contains 15 residues. From germline, CDR1 is MGHRA and CDR2 YSYEKL. Written as DNA, the CDR3 is TGCGCCAGCAGCCGACGACTAGCGGGAAAGGACGAGCAGTACTTC. Its protein product is CASSRRLAGKDEQYF.

V and J are TRBV5-1 and TRBJ1-2; TRBD1 matches at 7 bases. The V and J ends lost 4 bases and 4 bases, in that order; junction bases with no gene match: 7. From germline, CDR1 is SGHRS and CDR2 YFSETQ. CDR3 size: 14 residues. CDR3 protein: CASSGYRGSYGYTF. The CDR3, as DNA: TGCGCCAGCAGCGGATACAGGGGCAGCTATGGCTACACCTTC.

This clonotype was seen only a few times. The chain's CDR3 is CASSQPGTSGSTHTQYF. The CDR3 nucleotides read TGTGCCAGCAGCCAGCCCGGGACTAGCGGATCCACCCATACGCAGTATTTT. The rearrangement links TRBV14 to TRBJ2-3; 11 bases agree with TRBD2. The trim removed 3 bases at V and 7 bases at J, leaving 12 bases unmatched. CDR3 length: 17 residues. The germline V gene has CDR1 SGHDN and CDR2 FVKESK.

This clonotype was counted between two and nine times. The V and J genes are TRBV28 and TRBJ2-3; D is uncertain. The V gene's germline CDR1 is MDHEN and CDR2 SYDVKM. CDR3 length: 14 residues. Trimming removed 2 bases from V and 7 bases from J, with 13 bases in between. CDR3 amino acids: CASSLDGRANTQYF. The DNA of the CDR3 is TGTGCCAGCAGTTTAGACGGTAGGGCGAATACGCAGTATTTT. Supplemented by reference TRBV28 and TRBJ2-3, the full variable domain reads DVKVTQSSRYLVKRTGEKVFLECVQDMDHENMFWYRQDPGLGLRLIYFSYDVKMKEKGDIPEGYSVSREKKERFSLILESASTNQTSMYLCASSLDGRANTQYFGPGTRLTVL.

The chain couples TRBV5-5 to TRBJ2-3; 8 bases agree with TRBD1. Germline assignment: CDR1 SGHKS and CDR2 YYEKEE (reference sequence). Trimming cost V 5 bases and J 3 bases; bases outside gene matches: 8. The CDR3 totals 15 residues. CDR3 in DNA: TGTGCCAGCAGATACCGGGACAGGCAAACAGATACGCAGTATTTT. As protein: CASRYRDRQTDTQYF.

The chain combines TRBV20-1 with TRBJ2-3, with D tentatively TRBD1 (6 bases). Trimming pared 6 bases from V and 2 bases from J, leaving 18 bases between. CDR1 and CDR2 from the germline V gene are DFQATT and SNEGSKA (reference sequence). CDR3 length equals 15 residues. The CDR3 here is CSAGPTGTYTDTQYF. The CDR3 DNA follows: TGCAGTGCGGGACCGACAGGAACCTACACAGATACGCAGTATTTT.

The chain couples TRBV10-3 to TRBJ2-5; a possible D gene is TRBD1 (5 bases). The J call is uncertain, as TRBJ2-7 better fits the DNA end. This CDR3 contains 15 residues. Germline lookup yields CDR1 ENHRY and CDR2 SYGVKD. The CDR3 DNA follows: TGTGCCTCCCAGGAAGGGGTAGCAGGCTCCTACGAGCAGTACTTC. It codes for CASQEGVAGSYEQYF.

The genes are TRBV2 and TRBJ1-2, with D possibly being TRBD1 (5 bases). CDR1 SNHLY and CDR2 FYNNEI come from the germline V gene. The CDR3 is 12 residues long. V lost 0 bases and J 13 bases, leaving 12 bases between the germline ends. The CDR3 loop reads CASSEAGLPRTF. Here the CDR3 DNA reads TGTGCCAGCAGTGAAGCGGGGCTGCCGCGCACCTTC.

This clonotype showed up just a few times. This rearrangement joins TRBV7-9 to TRBJ1-4; tentatively, D is TRBD1 (6 bases). The CDR3 runs to 16 residues. With 4 bases removed from V and 6 bases from J, the gap between germline ends came to 18 bases. The germline V gene encodes CDR1 SEHNR and CDR2 FQNEAQ (reference sequence). CDR3 sequence: CASSSNRGGLDEKLFF. The CDR3 DNA is TGTGCCAGCAGCTCAAATAGAGGGGGGCTCGATGAAAAACTGTTTTTT.

This clonotype was seen a handful of times. The chain uses TRBV6-2 or TRBV6-3 and TRBJ2-5, with 7 bases matching TRBD2. This CDR3 spans 14 amino acids. Trimming took 2 bases from V and 5 from J; bases not matched to a gene: 5. Per the germline V gene, CDR1 is MNHEY and CDR2 is SVGEGT. In DNA, the CDR3 is TGTGCCAGCAGTTACGGCGGGAGTAAGGAGACCCAGTACTTC. It is translated as CASSYGGSKETQYF.

The chain couples TRBV20-1 to TRBJ2-3; D remains unclear. The CDR3 is 12 residues long. The germline gives CDR1 DFQATT, CDR2 SNEGSKA (reference sequence). V was trimmed by 6 bases and J by 0 bases, leaving 7 bases between them. DNA of the CDR3: TGCAGTGCGCACCTCAGCACAGATACGCAGTATTTT. Protein product: CSAHLSTDTQYF.

About this clonotype: Mismatch with germline at one junction end may stem from a read error. The chain employs TRBV12-3 or TRBV12-4 and TRBJ2-5, with D possibly matching TRBD2 (5 bases). There are 12 residues in the CDR3. For the CDR3, the DNA is TGTGCCAGCACTTTAGGTGGAGGAGGACCGTACTTC. It specifies CASTLGGGGPYF.

This chain links TRBV12-3 or TRBV12-4 with TRBJ2-3; the D gene could be TRBD1 or TRBD2 (5 bases each). CDR3 size: 15 residues. Trimming took off 7 bases at V and 2 bases at J, with 16 bases between the two ends. DNA of the CDR3: TGTGCCAGCACCCTACTGCCAGGGACCACAGATACGCAGTATTTT. Encoded protein: CASTLLPGTTDTQYF.

V usage is TRBV6-5 and J usage is TRBJ2-7, with no clear D. Germline V CDR1 and CDR2: MNHEY, SVGAGI. This CDR3 contains 12 residues. The V gene lost 6 bases and the J gene lost 2 bases, with 8 bases spanning the gap. In DNA, the CDR3 is TGTGCCAGCAGGACGTTGCCCTACGAGCAGTACTTC. Residues: CASRTLPYEQYF.

This sequence joins TRBV6-2 or TRBV6-3 and TRBJ2-2; 9 bases match TRBD1. The CDR3 contains 15 residues. The trim removed 8 bases at V and 9 bases at J, leaving 13 bases unmatched. Germline values: CDR1 MNHEY, CDR2 SVGEGT. DNA of the CDR3: TGTGCCAGCGCGAACCGGGGACAGGGAGGCCGGGAGCTGTTTTTT. Translating gives CASANRGQGGRELFF.

This clonotype has more than one count but fewer than ten. This chain uses TRBV5-1 with TRBJ1-1, with TRBD1 as a possible D gene (6 bases). Germline CDR1 SGHRS, CDR2 YFSETQ. There are 15 residues in the CDR3. Trimming took off 4 bases at V and 5 bases at J, with 18 bases between the two ends. For the CDR3, the DNA is TGCGCCAGCAGCCCAATACAGGGCGGTGGTACTGAAGCTTTCTTT. The encoded protein is CASSPIQGGGTEAFF.

The chain recombines TRBV14 with TRBJ1-4; D remains ambiguous. The V gene lost 1 base and the J gene lost 2 bases, with 8 bases spanning the gap. Per germline, CDR1 SGHDN and CDR2 FVKESK. The CDR3 consists of 15 residues. CDR3 protein: CASSQVSITNEKLFF. The CDR3 region has the DNA TGTGCCAGCAGCCAAGTTTCTATCACTAATGAAAAACTGTTTTTT.